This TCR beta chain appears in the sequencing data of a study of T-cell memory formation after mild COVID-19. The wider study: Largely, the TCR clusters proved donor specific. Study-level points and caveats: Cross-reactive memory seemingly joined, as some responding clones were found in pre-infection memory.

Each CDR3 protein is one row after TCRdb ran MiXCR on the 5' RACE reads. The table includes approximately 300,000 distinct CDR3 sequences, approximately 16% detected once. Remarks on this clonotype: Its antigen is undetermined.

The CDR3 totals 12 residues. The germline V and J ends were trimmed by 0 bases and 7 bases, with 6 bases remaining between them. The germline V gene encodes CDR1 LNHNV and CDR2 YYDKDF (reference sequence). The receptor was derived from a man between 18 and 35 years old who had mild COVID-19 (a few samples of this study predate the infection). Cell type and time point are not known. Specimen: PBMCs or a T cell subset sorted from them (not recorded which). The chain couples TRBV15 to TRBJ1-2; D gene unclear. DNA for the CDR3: TGTGCCACCAGCAGAGATATAGGTGGCTACACCTTC. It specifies CATSRDIGGYTF.